The 28 T cell receptor beta chains given below trace back to one sample, sequenced in a study of response to subunit inactivated influenza vaccine. MiXCR was run by TCRdb on the RT-PCR reads, yielding one entry per CDR3 protein. The sample includes 650,000 to 800,000 distinct CDR3 sequences, approximately 15% seen only once; the top ten take roughly 6.4%. The sequences come from PBMCs from blood, collected 14 to 15 days before vaccination. These receptors all stem from a man over 45 who received an inactivated influenza vaccine.

This clonotype has just a few counts. The rearrangement links TRBV30 to TRBJ2-7, with D tentatively TRBD2 (5 bases). The CDR3 has 12 amino acids. Germline V lookup: CDR1 GTSNPN, CDR2 SVGIG (reference sequence). Trimming stripped 4 bases from V and 6 bases from J, with 13 bases between. CDR3 in amino acids: CAWTREDGEQYF. CDR3 DNA sequence: TGTGCCTGGACCCGGGAAGACGGCGAGCAGTACTTC.

This clonotype was detected many times. The chain's CDR3 is CSASAGTSGSRHTQYF. The DNA for the CDR3 is TGCAGTGCTAGTGCTGGGACTAGCGGGAGCAGACATACGCAGTATTTT. V and J are TRBV20-1 and TRBJ2-3; 14 bases line up with TRBD2. In germline, CDR1 is DFQATT, CDR2 SNEGSKA (reference sequence). V lost 3 bases, J lost 7 bases, and 9 bases stayed unmatched. The CDR3 runs 16 residues.

This clonotype was detected a few times. The gene calls are TRBV27 and TRBJ2-1, with 9 positions matching TRBD2. V lost 3 bases and J lost 6; bases outside the gene matches: 6. Germline assignment: CDR1 MNHEY and CDR2 SMNVEV (reference sequence). CDR3 length equals 15 residues. The CDR3 DNA follows: TGTGCCAGCAGTTTTTCGGTAGCGGGAGTCAATGAGCAGTTCTTC. Translated, it gives CASSFSVAGVNEQFF.

Only a few counts were recorded for this clonotype. This chain connects TRBV5-4 to TRBJ1-2, with D unresolved. The CDR3 is made up of 12 amino acids. The germline V gene has CDR1 SGHNT and CDR2 YYREEE (reference sequence). Deletions cut 5 bases from V and 3 bases from J, with 8 bases between. CDR3 in DNA: TGTGCCAGCAGATACGATCACTATGGCTACACCTTC. Residues: CASRYDHYGYTF.

The chain employs TRBV6-1 and TRBJ2-5, with D unclear. Germline CDR1 reads MNHNS; CDR2 reads SASEGT. The length of the CDR3 is 14 residues. V dropped 5 bases and J dropped 7 bases, with 17 bases sitting between them. CDR3 nucleotide sequence: TGTGCCAGCAGTCCACCCCATGGGGAAGGGACCCAGTACTTC. It translates to CASSPPHGEGTQYF.

This clonotype was seen a single time. In nucleotides, the CDR3 is TGTGCCAGCAGCTTAGAAGTGGGAGGGGAGACCCAGTACTTC. Amino acids: CASSLEVGGETQYF. This chain connects TRBV7-6 to TRBJ2-5; 7 nucleotides align to TRBD2. Trimming cost V 1 base and J 5 bases; bases outside gene matches: 4. Germline V gene data show CDR1 as SGHVS and CDR2 as FNYEAQ. The CDR3 length is 14 residues.

The gene calls are TRBV20-1 and TRBJ2-7; the D gene is possibly TRBD2 (6 bases). This CDR3 region has 15 residues. V dropped 1 base and J dropped 0 bases, with 13 bases sitting between them. The germline V gene has CDR1 DFQATT and CDR2 SNEGSKA (reference sequence). CDR3 DNA sequence: TGCAGTGCTAGAGGATGGGGCGGGGCCTCCTACGAGCAGTACTTC. This codes for CSARGWGGASYEQYF.

The chain employs TRBV13 and TRBJ2-1; no definite D call. Per germline, CDR1 PRHDT and CDR2 FYEKMQ (reference sequence). There are 16 residues in the CDR3. The V and J ends lost 0 bases and 0 bases respectively, with 9 bases between them. The CDR3 loop reads CASSLGLLGSYNEQFF. CDR3 DNA sequence: TGTGCCAGCAGCTTAGGGCTCCTAGGCTCCTACAATGAGCAGTTCTTC.

A note on this clonotype: A read error may account for a junction end that differs from germline. This chain links TRBV29-1 with TRBJ2-7, with 7 positions matching TRBD2. CDR1 and CDR2 from the germline V gene are SQVTM and ANQGSEA. The CDR3 runs 13 residues. In DNA, the CDR3 is TGCAGCGTTGAAACGGGAGGACCCTACGACCAGTACTTC. Its translation: CSVETGGPYDQYF.

The chain uses TRBV28 and TRBJ2-7; D gene ambiguous. The CDR3 is 13 amino acids. The V end lost 3 bases, the J end lost 4 bases, and 10 bases lay between the germline ends. Germline V gene lookup returns CDR1 MDHEN and CDR2 SYDVKM. The CDR3 protein is CASSFGARYEQYF. CDR3 sequence (DNA): TGTGCCAGCAGTTTTGGAGCTAGATACGAGCAGTACTTC.

The rearrangement links TRBV20-1 to TRBJ2-4, with D maybe TRBD2 (6 bases). The CDR3 totals 14 residues. Germline V gene lookup returns CDR1 DFQATT and CDR2 SNEGSKA (reference sequence). V was clipped by 0 bases and J by 8 bases, with 14 bases between them. The CDR3 region is CSARDGQGGDIQYF. In nucleotides, the CDR3 is TGCAGTGCTAGAGACGGGCAGGGCGGGGACATTCAGTACTTC.

The chain combines TRBV5-6 with TRBJ2-2, with TRBD2 identical over 9 bases. V gave up 0 bases and J gave up 2 bases; unmatched junction bases: 14. The CDR3 covers 20 residues. Germline V gives CDR1 SGHDT, CDR2 YYEEEE. CDR3 amino acids: CASSLVMTSGPTPNTGELFF. CDR3 in DNA: TGTGCCAGCAGCTTGGTCATGACTAGCGGTCCCACCCCCAACACCGGGGAGCTGTTTTTT.

The V and J genes are TRBV29-1 and TRBJ1-4, with D possibly TRBD1 on 5 matching bases. CDR3 size: 14 residues. CDR1 SQVTM and CDR2 ANQGSEA come from the germline V gene. V dropped 3 bases and J dropped 6 bases, with 14 bases sitting between them. CDR3 coding DNA: TGCAGCGTTGATTTTCAGGGAGATCATGAAAAACTGTTTTTT. Protein: CSVDFQGDHEKLFF. Supplemented by reference TRBV29-1 and TRBJ1-4, the full variable domain reads SAVISQKPSRDICQRGTSLTIQCQVDSQVTMMFWYRQQPGQSLTLIATANQGSEATYESGFVIDKFPISRPNLTFSTLTVSNMSPEDSSIYLCSVDFQGDHEKLFFGSGTQLSVL.

This clonotype has at least ten counts. The V gene is TRBV5-6, the J gene TRBJ2-1; D might be TRBD1 (5 bases). CDR1 and CDR2 from the germline V gene are SGHDT and YYEEEE. The germline V and J ends were trimmed by 3 bases and 15 bases, with 16 bases remaining between them. The CDR3 is made up of 12 amino acids. CDR3 nucleotides: TGTGCCAGCAGCTCAAGGCAGGGATGGCGGTTCTTC. It codes for CASSSRQGWRFF.

This rearrangement joins TRBV4-2 to TRBJ2-7; 8 nucleotides align to TRBD1. The length of the CDR3 is 16 residues. V shed 0 bases and J 3 bases; nucleotides not matched to a gene: 7. Germline-derived CDR1 and CDR2 are LGHNA and YNFKEQ. CDR3 loop: CASSQDRAGGFYEQYF. The CDR3 DNA reads as TGTGCCAGCAGCCAAGATCGGGCAGGGGGCTTCTACGAGCAGTACTTC.

This clonotype has ten or more counts. The chain links TRBV29-1 to TRBJ2-1; D may be TRBD1 or TRBD2 (5 bases each). Per germline, CDR1 SQVTM and CDR2 ANQGSEA. V dropped 2 bases and J dropped 3 bases, with 17 bases sitting between them. The length of the CDR3 is 16 residues. The CDR3 nucleotides are TGCAGCGTTGAACTCCCAGGGAGTACGATCTACAATGAGCAGTTCTTC. Translating gives CSVELPGSTIYNEQFF.

The chain joins TRBV4-3 to TRBJ2-3; 10 nucleotides line up with TRBD2. V was pared by 4 bases and J by 1 base, with 17 bases of the junction left unmatched. The CDR3 sequence is 20 residues long. Per germline, CDR1 LGHNA and CDR2 YSLEER. CDR3 protein: CASSPISIQREGRGTDTQYF. The DNA for the CDR3 is TGCGCCAGCAGCCCCATTAGTATCCAGCGGGAGGGCCGGGGCACAGATACGCAGTATTTT.

A single count supports this clonotype. The rearrangement links TRBV5-5 to TRBJ2-2; TRBD1 agrees at 8 bases. This CDR3 has 16 amino acids. Trimming at V came to 4 bases and at J to 5 bases, leaving 10 bases not matched to a gene. Germline CDR1 SGHKS, CDR2 YYEKEE (reference sequence). The CDR3: CASSERQGTLTGELFF. The CDR3 DNA is TGTGCCAGCAGCGAGAGACAGGGGACCCTAACCGGGGAGCTGTTTTTT.

This chain connects TRBV12-3 or TRBV12-4 to TRBJ1-5; D not certain. Trimming stripped 2 bases from V and 0 bases from J, with 11 bases between. This CDR3 region has 16 residues. DNA of the CDR3: TGTGCCAGCAGTTTACATGGGATGGATAGCAATCAGCCCCAGCATTTT. This translates into CASSLHGMDSNQPQHF.

The V call is TRBV12-3 or TRBV12-4, the J call TRBJ2-3; tentatively, D is TRBD2 (5 bases). This CDR3 comprises 14 residues. With 10 bases removed from V and 0 bases from J, the gap between germline ends came to 14 bases. CDR3 nucleotide sequence: TGTGCCACGGGTTCGCGGGCTAGCACAGATACGCAGTATTTT. As protein: CATGSRASTDTQYF.

This clonotype was counted only a few times. V gene TRBV10-3 combines with J gene TRBJ2-2; 12 positions agree with TRBD2. The V and J ends lost 2 bases and 5 bases, in that order; junction bases with no gene match: 6. CDR3 length: 17 residues. Looked up from germline, CDR1 is ENHRY and CDR2 is SYGVKD. This chain's CDR3 is CAISERLAGGPTGELFF. The CDR3 DNA reads as TGTGCCATCAGTGAGAGGCTAGCGGGAGGGCCGACCGGGGAGCTGTTTTTT.

This clonotype was seen more than once but under ten times. The chain uses TRBV5-1 and TRBJ2-7; either TRBD1 or TRBD2 may fit D (5 bases each). The CDR3 runs 15 residues. Trimming took 4 bases from V and 2 from J, leaving 16 bases between them. Germline-derived CDR1 and CDR2 are SGHRS and YFSETQ. This CDR3 is CASSPNEGTPYEQYF. The CDR3 nucleotides are TGCGCCAGCAGCCCCAATGAGGGGACCCCCTACGAGCAGTACTTC.

The chain uses TRBV20-1 and TRBJ2-3; D remains unclear. Germline-derived CDR1 and CDR2 are DFQATT and SNEGSKA (reference sequence). CDR3 size: 15 residues. The V and J ends lost 0 bases and 0 bases respectively, with 10 bases between them. The CDR3 nucleotides read TGCAGTGCTAGAGACCTGCCTTCGAGCACAGATACGCAGTATTTT. Translating it yields CSARDLPSSTDTQYF.

This chain joins TRBV4-3 and TRBJ1-3; maybe TRBD1 (5 bases). Germline V lookup: CDR1 LGHNA, CDR2 YSLEER. V was clipped by 0 bases and J by 4 bases, with 16 bases between them. CDR3 length: 17 amino acids. In nucleotides, the CDR3 is TGCGCCAGCAGCCAAGATGTTTGGGCAGGGACCGGAAACACCATATATTTT. Protein product: CASSQDVWAGTGNTIYF.

This clonotype occurred a few times. The rearrangement uses TRBV7-2 and TRBJ2-2, with D possibly being TRBD2 (6 bases). From germline, CDR1 is SGHTA and CDR2 FQGNSA. CDR3 size: 16 residues. V was trimmed by 8 bases and J by 2 bases, leaving 18 bases between them. CDR3 DNA: TGTGCCAGCGCCAAGGACTACACAACAAACACCGGGGAGCTGTTTTTT. This sequence encodes CASAKDYTTNTGELFF.

This clonotype was detected a few times. This sequence joins TRBV6-1 and TRBJ1-5, with TRBD1 matching over 7 bases. This CDR3 has 19 amino acids. CDR1 and CDR2 from the germline V gene are MNHNS and SASEGT. V trimming: 5 bases; J trimming: 0 bases; junction bases outside the gene matches: 16. DNA for the CDR3: TGTGCCAGCAGTCAGGAGCCTGGACAGGAGAGATATAGCAATCAGCCCCAGCATTTT. Protein sequence: CASSQEPGQERYSNQPQHF.

V gene TRBV5-1 combines with J gene TRBJ1-1, with 8 bases lining up with TRBD1. The CDR3 is made up of 15 amino acids. Losses at the gene ends were 4 bases for V and 4 bases for J; bases not matched to a gene: 9. Germline V CDR1 and CDR2: SGHRS, YFSETQ. For the CDR3, the DNA is TGCGCCAGCAGCCGAAACGCCGGACAGGGCACTGAAGCTTTCTTT. It yields the protein CASSRNAGQGTEAFF.

This clonotype was counted many times. The chain uses TRBV15 and TRBJ1-1; 11 bases match TRBD1. J was trimmed by 1 base and V by 3 bases; bases with no gene match: 7. This CDR3 spans 17 amino acids. Germline V gene data show CDR1 as LNHNV and CDR2 as YYDKDF (reference sequence). The CDR3 here is CATSSRGQGAPNTEAFF. CDR3 in DNA: TGTGCCACCAGCAGCCGAGGACAGGGGGCTCCGAACACTGAAGCTTTCTTT.